This T cell receptor (beta chain) was found in a study of cytomegalovirus exposure and HLA in healthy donors. Study-wide findings and caveats: An Asian-associated ancestry cluster reportedly showed fewer N-insertions than the approximately 630-donor mean in a later analysis.

A remark on this clone: Its antigen is unknown.

The PCR used 60 Vbeta and 13 Jbeta primers. Assay used: immunoSEQ multiplex PCR; TCRdb lists only in-frame clones, some missing. The sample carries about 130,000 clones, approximately 8.7% recorded once. Sequences were obtained from PBMCs. The receptor comes from a man between 35 and 55 years old in good health and CMV-seronegative.

CDR3 residues: CASSDWGRAQHF. CDR3 nucleotide sequence: TGTGCCAGCAGTGACTGGGGCCGGGCCCAGCATTTT. The V call is TRBV2, the J call TRBJ1-5; D perhaps matches TRBD1 (5 bases). The germline V and J ends were trimmed by 3 bases and 11 bases, with 11 bases remaining between them. Germline V gives CDR1 SNHLY, CDR2 FYNNEI. The CDR3 covers 12 residues.